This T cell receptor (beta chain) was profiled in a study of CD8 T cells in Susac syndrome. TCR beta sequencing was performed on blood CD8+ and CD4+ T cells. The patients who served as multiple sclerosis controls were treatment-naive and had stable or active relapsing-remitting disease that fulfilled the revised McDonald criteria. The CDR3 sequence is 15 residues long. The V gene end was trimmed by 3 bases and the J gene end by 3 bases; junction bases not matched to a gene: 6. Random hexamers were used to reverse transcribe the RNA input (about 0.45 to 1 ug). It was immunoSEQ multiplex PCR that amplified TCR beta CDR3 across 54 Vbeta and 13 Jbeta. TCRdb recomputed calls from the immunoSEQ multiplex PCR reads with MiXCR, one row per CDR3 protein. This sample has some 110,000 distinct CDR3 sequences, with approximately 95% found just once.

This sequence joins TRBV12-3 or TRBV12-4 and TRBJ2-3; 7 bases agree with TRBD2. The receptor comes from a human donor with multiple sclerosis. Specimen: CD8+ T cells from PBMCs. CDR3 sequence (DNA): TGTGCCAGCAGTTTGTTACTAGCGAGTACAGATACGCAGTATTTT. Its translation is CASSLLLASTDTQYF.